The 5 T cell receptor beta chains below were found in one sample sequenced in a study of T cells in Graves' hyperthyroidism and ophthalmopathy. Using RNA transcripts as the source, TCR beta CDR3 regions were amplified. The HTBI set primed first-round TCR CDR3 RT-PCR. TCRdb processed the multiplex PCR reads anew with MiXCR; each CDR3 protein has one entry. The sample yields hundreds of thousands of distinct CDR3 sequences, roughly a sixth seen once. Sequenced sample: blood. These receptor sequences come from a woman in her late teens or twenties with Graves' ophthalmopathy.

This clonotype appeared a few times. The gene calls are TRBV10-3 and TRBJ2-1; TRBD1 matches at 9 bases. This CDR3 region has 13 residues. Germline CDR1 and CDR2: ENHRY and SYGVKD. J gave up 8 bases and V 9 bases, and 8 bases lay outside the gene matches. The CDR3 reads CAMGTGSWDEQFF. Written as DNA, the CDR3 is TGTGCCATGGGGACAGGGTCTTGGGATGAGCAGTTCTTC.

This clonotype occurred many times. The genes are TRBV27 and TRBJ2-1, with 10 bases that match TRBD2. CDR1 MNHEY and CDR2 SMNVEV come from the germline V gene (reference sequence). This CDR3 region has 14 residues. V trimming: 9 bases; J trimming: 7 bases; junction bases outside the gene matches: 9. CDR3 residues: CASIAGGTSNEQFF. As DNA, the CDR3 is TGTGCCAGTATAGCGGGAGGAACTTCGAATGAGCAGTTCTTC.

This clonotype was picked up a small number of times. The CDR3 DNA reads as TGTGCCAGCAGCGTAGATGCAGGACACTCCTACGAGCAGTACTTC. Its translation is CASSVDAGHSYEQYF. The chain couples TRBV9 to TRBJ2-7; a possible D gene is TRBD1 (5 bases). Germline-derived CDR1 and CDR2 are SGDLS and YYNGEE. CDR3 length: 15 residues. V lost 0 bases and J 0 bases, leaving 10 bases between the germline ends.

CDR3 DNA: TGCGCCAGCAGCCGTTTAGGGGCCAACAGGGGGCGCGGGGGCTACACCTTC. Protein product: CASSRLGANRGRGGYTF. This chain connects TRBV4-1 to TRBJ1-2; TRBD1 aligns across 9 bases. CDR1 is MGHRA, CDR2 YSYEKL, per germline. The trim removed 4 bases at V and 8 bases at J, leaving 17 bases unmatched. CDR3 length equals 17 residues.

The chain carries TRBV19 and TRBJ1-2, with TRBD1 matching 8 bases. In germline, CDR1 is LNHDA, CDR2 SQIVND (reference sequence). V shed 8 bases, J shed 5 bases, and the junction held 7 bases outside the gene matches. This CDR3 is built from 13 residues. DNA for the CDR3: TGTGCCAGTGTGGGTGGGACAGGATATGGCTACACCTTC. This sequence encodes CASVGGTGYGYTF.